The 23 T cell receptor beta chains in this list originate from one sample, sequenced in a study of T cells in Graves' hyperthyroidism and ophthalmopathy. Amplification targeted TCR beta CDR3 regions from RNA transcripts. The HTBI primer set drove a first-round RT-PCR of the TCR CDR3. Using its own MiXCR run on the multiplex PCR reads, TCRdb lists one record per CDR3 protein. The sample has some 600,000 distinct CDR3 sequences, approximately 15% seen once. Sequenced input: blood. The receptors originated from a woman under 40 with Graves' hyperthyroidism that later progressed to Graves' ophthalmopathy.

J is TRBJ2-1 and V is TRBV4-3; 10 bases align to TRBD2. This CDR3 is built from 15 residues. Germline CDR1 and CDR2: LGHNA and YSLEER. Losses at the gene ends were 3 bases for V and 5 bases for J; bases not matched to a gene: 4. The CDR3 sequence: CASSQSSGRDNEQFF. In nucleotides, the CDR3 is TGCGCCAGCAGCCAGAGCAGCGGGAGGGACAATGAGCAGTTCTTC.

This clonotype has only a few counts. The V gene is TRBV15, the J gene TRBJ1-5; weak D call: TRBD1 (5 bases). CDR1 is LNHNV and CDR2 is YYDKDF in the germline V gene (reference sequence). The CDR3 is 16 residues long. Trimming left V 1 base short and J 3 bases short, with 13 bases between. This chain's CDR3 is CATSRGLGVFNQPQHF. In DNA, the CDR3 is TGTGCCACCAGCAGAGGTCTAGGGGTTTTCAATCAGCCCCAGCATTTT.

This clonotype was counted between two and nine times. This rearrangement joins TRBV27 to TRBJ2-1; 7 bases fit TRBD2. Per the germline V gene, CDR1 is MNHEY and CDR2 is SMNVEV (reference sequence). J lost 2 bases, V lost 5 bases, and 9 bases had no gene match. CDR3 length: 16 residues. The CDR3 is CASSTLGSGAYNEQFF. The CDR3 DNA follows: TGTGCCAGCAGTACCCTCGGCAGCGGGGCCTACAATGAGCAGTTCTTC.

This clonotype was counted once. The V and J genes are TRBV15 and TRBJ2-7; D is unresolved. CDR3 size: 12 residues. Germline V gene lookup returns CDR1 LNHNV and CDR2 YYDKDF (reference sequence). The V end lost 1 base, the J end lost 6 bases, and 7 bases lay between the germline ends. The CDR3 DNA reads as TGTGCCACCAGCAGAGGTTCGGTCGAGCAGTACTTC. Translating gives CATSRGSVEQYF. Together with reference TRBV15 and TRBJ2-7, the CDR3 gives the full variable domain: DAMVIQNPRYQVTQFGKPVTLSCSQTLNHNVMYWYQQKSSQAPKLLFHYYDKDFNNEADTPDNFQSRRPNTSFCFLDIRSPGLGDTAMYLCATSRGSVEQYFGPGTRLTVT.

This clonotype was counted many times. V usage is TRBV24-1 and J usage is TRBJ1-1; 11 nucleotides align to TRBD1. Per germline, CDR1 KGHDR and CDR2 SFDVKD. Germline trimming cut 2 bases from V and 2 bases from J; bases unmatched to any gene: 3. CDR3 length: 16 amino acids. The CDR3 coding sequence is TGTGCCACCAGTGATTCTGGACAGGGGGCTAACACTGAAGCTTTCTTT. It specifies CATSDSGQGANTEAFF.

The sample holds many counts of this clonotype. This chain connects TRBV20-1 to TRBJ2-2, with D maybe TRBD2 (5 bases). The germline CDR1 and CDR2 sequences are DFQATT and SNEGSKA (reference sequence). The V and J ends lost 3 bases and 1 base respectively, with 6 bases between them. The CDR3 totals 13 residues. The CDR3 DNA sequence: TGCAGTGCTAGTCGGGAGAACACCGGGGAGCTGTTTTTT. The encoded protein is CSASRENTGELFF.

This clonotype was counted many times. The chain couples TRBV12-3 or TRBV12-4 to TRBJ2-1; D possibly corresponds to TRBD2 (6 bases). The CDR3 contains 14 residues. V lost 8 bases and J 7 bases, leaving 18 bases between the germline ends. CDR3 nucleotides: TGTGCCAGCCTTCCCGCCGGGCTAGCGAATGAGCAGTTCTTC. It encodes CASLPAGLANEQFF.

The chain combines TRBV4-1 with TRBJ1-2, with 7 bases matching TRBD1. CDR1 MGHRA and CDR2 YSYEKL come from the germline V gene. J was trimmed by 8 bases and V by 8 bases; bases with no gene match: 17. The CDR3 totals 15 residues. In DNA form, the CDR3 reads TGCGCCAGCCTGCCAAACAAAGACAGGGTCTGGGGCTACACCTTC. Translation gives CASLPNKDRVWGYTF.

This sequence joins TRBV6-1 and TRBJ1-1; maybe TRBD1 (5 bases). This CDR3 is built from 13 residues. V was cut by 7 bases and J by 3 bases, with 12 bases left in between. Germline assignment: CDR1 MNHNS and CDR2 SASEGT. CDR3 in amino acids: CASTQGGYTEAFF. In DNA form, the CDR3 reads TGTGCCAGCACCCAGGGAGGGTACACTGAAGCTTTCTTT.

The chain recombines TRBV4-1 with TRBJ2-5, with 13 bases aligning to TRBD2. The CDR3 totals 17 residues. The germline V gene encodes CDR1 MGHRA and CDR2 YSYEKL. J lost 4 bases, V lost 1 base, and 6 bases had no gene match. The CDR3 nucleotides are TGCGCCAGCAGCCAAGCGGAAGGACTAGCGGGAGTAGAGACCCAGTACTTC. The encoded protein is CASSQAEGLAGVETQYF.

The V call is TRBV6-1, the J call TRBJ2-1; possibly TRBD2 for D (5 bases). The V and J ends lost 7 bases and 7 bases respectively, with 17 bases between them. The V gene's germline CDR1 is MNHNS and CDR2 SASEGT. This CDR3 spans 14 amino acids. DNA of the CDR3: TGTGCCAGCATCCTACTTGGACGAGGGAATGAGCAGTTCTTC. This translates into CASILLGRGNEQFF.

This clonotype was detected many times. This chain joins TRBV27 and TRBJ2-6; D may be TRBD2 (5 bases). Trimming took off 5 bases at V and 2 bases at J, with 10 bases between the two ends. Germline V gene sequence: CDR1 MNHEY, CDR2 SMNVEV (reference sequence). The CDR3 is made up of 15 amino acids. The CDR3 sequence is CASSPSGTGANVLTF. The CDR3 nucleotides are TGTGCCAGCAGTCCCAGCGGTACTGGGGCCAACGTCCTGACTTTC.

Ten or more counts support this clonotype. The chain is built from TRBV12-3 or TRBV12-4 and TRBJ2-7; TRBD1 aligns across 8 bases. CDR3 length equals 13 residues. J was trimmed by 1 base and V by 9 bases; bases with no gene match: 5. Here the CDR3 DNA reads TGTGCCAGTTCGGGACAGGTTTCCTACGAGCAGTACTTC. As protein: CASSGQVSYEQYF.

This clonotype occurred a few times. The V and J genes are TRBV20-1 and TRBJ2-2, with D perhaps matching TRBD2 (5 bases). V lost 6 bases and J 0 bases, leaving 8 bases between the germline ends. Germline CDR1 DFQATT, CDR2 SNEGSKA (reference sequence). This CDR3 has 13 amino acids. CDR3 bases: TGCAGTGCCCCCGGGACGAACACCGGGGAGCTGTTTTTT. Protein sequence: CSAPGTNTGELFF.

There are many counts of this clonotype. The CDR3 DNA is TGTGCCAGCAGTTTGTTGGGGGGACTAGCGGGACCCGGGGAGCTGTTTTTT. This encodes CASSLLGGLAGPGELFF. The genes are TRBV28 and TRBJ2-2, with TRBD2 identical over 13 bases. V shed 3 bases, J shed 6 bases, and the junction held 7 bases outside the gene matches. Looked up from germline, CDR1 is MDHEN and CDR2 is SYDVKM. This CDR3 is built from 17 residues.

The V call is TRBV7-3, the J call TRBJ1-2; no clear D. The CDR3 is 13 residues long. V was cut by 5 bases and J by 8 bases, with 15 bases left in between. Germline V gene sequence: CDR1 SGHTA, CDR2 FQGTGA. This CDR3 reads CASSPPTTQGYTF. CDR3 DNA: TGTGCCAGCAGCCCCCCCACGACTCAAGGCTACACCTTC. Looking up the rest from reference TRBV7-3 and TRBJ1-2 gives the full variable domain: GAGVSQTPSNKVTEKGKYVELRCDPISGHTALYWYRQSLGQGPEFLIYFQGTGAADDSGLPNDRFFAVRPEGSVSTLKIQRTERGDSAVYLCASSPPTTQGYTFGSGTRLTVV.

The chain links TRBV5-5 to TRBJ2-1; D call uncertain. In germline, CDR1 is SGHKS, CDR2 YYEKEE (reference sequence). This CDR3 region has 15 residues. V lost 6 bases and J lost 0, with 13 bases in between. CDR3: CASIPKQNSYNEQFF. In DNA, the CDR3 is TGTGCCAGCATCCCCAAACAGAACTCCTACAATGAGCAGTTCTTC.

This clonotype was detected ten times or more. The chain recombines TRBV29-1 with TRBJ1-1, with D possibly being TRBD1 (5 bases). This CDR3 is built from 11 residues. The ends were cut back, 4 bases at V and 4 bases at J, with 7 bases in the middle. The germline V gene has CDR1 SQVTM and CDR2 ANQGSEA. CDR3 region: CSVGTTTEAFF. CDR3 coding DNA: TGCAGCGTTGGGACAACCACTGAAGCTTTCTTT.

This clonotype was found many times. The chain couples TRBV12-3 or TRBV12-4 to TRBJ1-5; 10 positions agree with TRBD1. CDR3 length: 16 residues. V shed 4 bases and J 7 bases; nucleotides not matched to a gene: 10. The CDR3 bases are TGTGCCAGCAGTTCAAAGACAGGGGGCGCGGGCCAGCCCCAGCATTTT. It specifies CASSSKTGGAGQPQHF.

Ten or more counts support this clonotype. The J gene is TRBJ1-2, the V gene TRBV5-1; weak D call: TRBD1 (6 bases). Trimming cost V 5 bases and J 2 bases, with 16 bases left between them. The germline gives CDR1 SGHRS, CDR2 YFSETQ. This CDR3 region has 15 residues. CDR3 residues: CASRRDTSMNYGYTF. CDR3 coding DNA: TGCGCCAGCAGGAGGGACACCTCGATGAACTATGGCTACACCTTC.

The chain joins TRBV14 to TRBJ1-1; D is undetermined. This CDR3 contains 17 residues. Looked up from germline, CDR1 is SGHDN and CDR2 is FVKESK. V was shortened by 0 bases and J by 2 bases, with 16 bases between the two germline ends. CDR3 DNA: TGTGCCAGCAGCCAAGACGATGACGCCCGAAGAAACACTGAAGCTTTCTTT. It codes for CASSQDDDARRNTEAFF.

This clonotype was seen ten or more times. V is TRBV28 and J is TRBJ1-1; D perhaps matches TRBD1 (5 bases). From germline, CDR1 is MDHEN and CDR2 SYDVKM. This CDR3 comprises 12 residues. V dropped 5 bases and J dropped 11 bases, with 15 bases sitting between them. The CDR3 DNA reads TGTGCCAGCAGTGGGGACGGTGGAGGGGCTTTCTTT. The encoded protein is CASSGDGGGAFF.

There are many counts of this clonotype. The rearrangement links TRBV7-9 to TRBJ2-7, with TRBD2 matching over 12 bases. This CDR3 spans 19 amino acids. The germline gives CDR1 SEHNR, CDR2 FQNEAQ (reference sequence). V lost 0 bases to trimming and J lost 0 bases; unmatched junction nucleotides: 9. The CDR3 protein is CASSLAPGLAGESSYEQYF. In DNA, the CDR3 is TGTGCCAGCAGCTTAGCGCCGGGACTAGCGGGCGAGAGCTCCTACGAGCAGTACTTC. Using reference TRBV7-9 and TRBJ2-7 for the parts outside the CDR3, the full variable domain is DTGVSQNPRHKITKRGQNVTFRCDPISEHNRLYWYRQTLGQGPEFLTYFQNEAQLEKSRLLSDRFSAERPKGSFSTLEIQRTEQGDSAMYLCASSLAPGLAGESSYEQYFGPGTRLTVT.